Listed here is a single TCR beta chain. The data derive from a study of T cells in Graves' hyperthyroidism and ophthalmopathy. Amplification yielded TCR beta CDR3 regions, with RNA transcripts as the source. The HTBI primer set drove a first-round RT-PCR of the TCR CDR3. TCRdb called the multiplex PCR reads again in MiXCR, with one record for every CDR3 protein. The sample has under 300,000 distinct CDR3 sequences; more than 12% are singletons. V trimming: 3 bases; J trimming: 1 base; junction bases outside the gene matches: 8. This CDR3 spans 16 amino acids. Germline V gives CDR1 LNHNV, CDR2 YYDKDF (reference sequence).

The TCR comes from a woman between 40 and 50 years old with Graves' hyperthyroidism that later progressed to Graves' ophthalmopathy. The chain has TRBV15 and TRBJ1-2, with 7 bases lining up with TRBD1. The material sequenced was blood. The CDR3 protein is CATSRDTGDLNYGYTF. Written as DNA, the CDR3 is TGTGCCACCAGCAGGGATACAGGGGACCTTAACTATGGCTACACCTTC.